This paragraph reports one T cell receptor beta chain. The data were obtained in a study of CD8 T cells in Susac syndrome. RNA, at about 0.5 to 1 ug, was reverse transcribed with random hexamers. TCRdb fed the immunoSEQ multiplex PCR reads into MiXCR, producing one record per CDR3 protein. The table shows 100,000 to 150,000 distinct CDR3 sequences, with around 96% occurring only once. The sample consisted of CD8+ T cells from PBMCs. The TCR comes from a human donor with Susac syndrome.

The CDR3 reads CATSDSSDSRGLTANNEQFF. Here the CDR3 DNA reads TGTGCCACCAGTGATTCCTCGGACAGTAGGGGCCTGACAGCGAACAATGAGCAGTTCTTC. This chain joins TRBV24-1 and TRBJ2-1, with D perhaps matching TRBD1 (6 bases). The CDR3 is 20 residues long. Germline CDR1 and CDR2: KGHDR and SFDVKD. Trimming stripped 2 bases from V and 5 bases from J, with 27 bases between.